This T cell receptor beta chain was recovered during a study of cytomegalovirus exposure and HLA in healthy donors. Whole-study findings and limits: An analysis was carried out later, and it reportedly showed fewer N-insertions in an Asian-associated ancestry cluster than the approximately 710-donor mean. Some V segments could not be told apart, so they were left out, TRBV6-2 and TRBV6-3 among them.

Germline V gives CDR1 LNHDA, CDR2 SQIVND (reference sequence). V gave up 2 bases and J gave up 6 bases, with 19 bases separating them. The CDR3 spans 17 residues. A remark on this clone: Its antigen is unidentified.

As for the donors, each was a healthy bone marrow donor. The PCR had 60 Vbeta and 13 Jbeta primers. Measured with immunoSEQ multiplex PCR; TCRdb has only the in-frame clones, and not every one. The repertoire has 75,000 to 90,000 clones, around 85% of them found once; the top ten carry 6% to 7.5%. The sequenced sample was PBMCs. The chain recombines TRBV19 with TRBJ1-4; no firm D call. The origin of this receptor is a man in his forties or fifties in good health and CMV-seropositive. CDR3 residues: CASSIFIGSGQDEKLFF. The CDR3, as DNA: TGTGCCAGTAGTATATTTATTGGGTCTGGGCAGGATGAAAAACTGTTTTTT. The full variable domain, rest sourced from reference TRBV19 and TRBJ1-4, is DGGITQSPKYLFRKEGQNVTLSCEQNLNHDAMYWYRQDPGQGLRLIYYSQIVNDFQKGDIAEGYSVSREKKESFPLTVTSAQKNPTAFYLCASSIFIGSGQDEKLFFGSGTQLSVL.